This is a list of T cell receptor beta chains from one sample in a study of blood T cell repertoires in COVID-19. Method: immunoSEQ multiplex PCR; TCRdb's copy keeps in-frame clones and lacks some. The sample holds approximately 310,000 clones, over 75% seen once. The source material was peripheral blood. These receptors came from a woman in her forties or fifties who had recovered from COVID-19. Each CDR3 is given with its conserved first and last residue. The D gene is left open where the match is weak. Part of the rows lack a size; the others show once, few, many or a class for expanded clones.

>TRBJ2-6|TRBD1|.|TRBV6-5
TGTGCCAGCGACAGGGGGCCCTCTGGGGCCAACGTCCTGACTTTC
CASDRGPSGANVLTF
>TRBJ2-1|.|once|TRBV27
TGTGCCAGCAGTTTACGACGCCAGGAGGGCAATGAGCAGTTCTTC
CASSLRRQEGNEQFF
>TRBJ2-7|TRBD2|.|TRBV4-3
TGCGCCAGCAGCCAAGATCGGCTAGCGGGCTCCTACGAGCAGTACTTC
CASSQDRLAGSYEQYF
>TRBJ1-5|.|.|TRBV30
TGTGCCTGGAGTCCCAGGTTTCTGAAGGCCCAGCATTTT
CAWSPRFLKAQHF
>TRBJ1-4|.|.|TRBV5-1
TGCGCCAGCAGCGAGGGACTTACAACTAATGAAAAACTGTTTTTT
CASSEGLTTNEKLFF
>TRBJ2-2|.|.|TRBV7-9
TGTGCCAGCAGCTTACCCCTAGCTATGAACACCGGGGAGCTGTTTTTT
CASSLPLAMNTGELFF
>TRBJ2-1|TRBD2|.|TRBV10-3
TGTGCCATCAGTGGATTCGGACTAGCGGGAGGTCGCAATGAGCAGTTCTTC
CAISGFGLAGGRNEQFF
>TRBJ2-1|TRBD1|.|TRBV24-1
TGTGCCACCAGCGTTCCCGGGACAGGGACACCTGAGCAGTTCTTC
CATSVPGTGTPEQFF
>TRBJ1-5|.|.|TRBV9
TGTGCCAGCAGTGAGGGTCCGGATACGCCCCAGCATTTT
CASSEGPDTPQHF
>TRBJ1-5|.|.|TRBV6-5
TGTGCCAGCAGTTACTCTGGCTCCTGGCCCCAGCATTTT
CASSYSGSWPQHF
>TRBJ1-1|TRBD1|.|TRBV30
TGTGCCTGGAGTACAGGGGGTGACACTGAAGCTTTCTTT
CAWSTGGDTEAFF
>TRBJ2-3|TRBD1|.|TRBV27
TGTGCCAGCAGTCCACAGGGGTTCAGCACAGATACGCAGTATTTT
CASSPQGFSTDTQYF
>TRBJ2-7|TRBD2|once|TRBV3-1/TRBV3-2
TGTGCCAGCAGCCAACACGATAAGCGGGGATATGCAGACGAGCAGTACTTC
CASSQHDKRGYADEQYF
>TRBJ2-1|TRBD2|.|TRBV5-1
TGCGCCAGCAGCCCCCTAGCGGGAAACGCAAATGAGCAGTTCTTC
CASSPLAGNANEQFF
>TRBJ1-5|.|.|TRBV28
TGTGCCAGCAGCGGTAGCAATCAGCCCCAGCATTTT
CASSGSNQPQHF
>TRBJ2-5|TRBD2|.|TRBV7-2
TGTGCCAGCAGCCATAGTCGGAGGCTAGCGGGATACCAAGAGACCCAGTACTTC
CASSHSRRLAGYQETQYF
>TRBJ1-1|.|.|TRBV5-1
TGCGCCAGCAGGACCGGGGTAGCGGGCACTGAAGCTTTCTTT
CASRTGVAGTEAFF
>TRBJ2-5|.|.|TRBV7-2
TGTGCCAGCAGCTTATATCTAGGTACCGAGACCCAGTACTTC
CASSLYLGTETQYF
>TRBJ1-5|.|.|TRBV10-3
TGTGCCATCAGTGACCAGGGGTTGAGCAATCAGCCCCAGCATTTT
CAISDQGLSNQPQHF
>TRBJ1-5|TRBD1|.|TRBV28
TGTGCCAGCAGTTTATTAGCCAGGGGGAACCAGCCCCAGCATTTT
CASSLLARGNQPQHF
>TRBJ1-4|.|.|TRBV28
TGTGCCAGCAGTTTATTAGTGACTTCTAATGAAAAACTGTTTTTT
CASSLLVTSNEKLFF
>TRBJ1-4|.|.|TRBV19
TGTGCCAGTAGGCGACAGGAGAGGAATGAAAAACTGTTTTTT
CASRRQERNEKLFF
>TRBJ1-5|.|.|TRBV7-8
TGTGCCAGCAGCTTAGACAGGGTGGGGCTCCAGCCCCAGCATTTT
CASSLDRVGLQPQHF
>TRBJ2-2|.|.|TRBV5-4
TGTGCCAGCAGCTATGCGGGGGCCTACACCGGGGAGCTGTTTTTT
CASSYAGAYTGELFF
>TRBJ1-6|.|.|TRBV2
TGTGCCAGCAGCGATATATCTTCGGGAGCTTCACCCCTCCACTTT
CASSDISSGASPLHF
>TRBJ2-1|TRBD1|.|TRBV6-4
TGTGCCAGCAGTGCACGCCGGGACAGCCTATACAATGAGCAGTTCTTC
CASSARRDSLYNEQFF
>TRBJ2-5|.|.|TRBV28
TGTGCCAGCAGTTCCCACCGGGGCCAAGAGACCCAGTACTTC
CASSSHRGQETQYF
>TRBJ2-5|TRBD2|.|TRBV28
TGTGCCAGCAGTTTGGTGGGGGGGGTAAGGGAGACCCAGTACTTC
CASSLVGGVRETQYF
>TRBJ1-1|.|.|TRBV18
TGTGCCAGCTCACCCGGTCGGGGAAACACTGAAGCTTTCTTT
CASSPGRGNTEAFF
>TRBJ1-6|.|.|TRBV27
TGTGCCAGCAGTTTATCGGGGGCACGATATAAGGACACCGATACGACCCTCTGCCGTCCCTTT
CASSLSGARYKDTDTTLCRPF
>TRBJ2-7|.|.|TRBV2
TGTGCCAGCAGCCAGATGACTACCGACGGCGAGCAGTACTTC
CASSQMTTDGEQYF
>TRBJ2-3|TRBD2|once|TRBV11-2
TGTGCCAGCAGCCCAGGGACTAGCGGGAGCCATGTGGGTGCAGATACGCAGTATTTT
CASSPGTSGSHVGADTQYF
>TRBJ2-3|TRBD2|.|TRBV7-9
TGTGCCAGCAGCGCCGGGGGGACGAATACGCAGTATTTT
CASSAGGTNTQYF
>TRBJ1-2|.|.|TRBV19
TGTGCCAGTAGTACCGCGGCAGTGAGCTATGGCTACACCTTC
CASSTAAVSYGYTF
>TRBJ1-4|.|few|TRBV29-1
TGCAGCGTTTCAGGGGAGGGGGAAAAACTGTTTTTT
CSVSGEGEKLFF
>TRBJ2-5|TRBD1|once|TRBV7-9
TGTGCCAGCAGCCCCAGGGGGTCACGGGAGACCCAGTACTTC
CASSPRGSRETQYF
>TRBJ1-1|TRBD1|.|TRBV5-1
TGCGCCAGCAGCGCTCCGGGACAGGGGACAACTGAAGCTTTCTTT
CASSAPGQGTTEAFF
>TRBJ2-1|.|.|TRBV27
TGTGCCAGCAGTTTGCGAGCGGAATCCTACAATGAGCAGTTCTTC
CASSLRAESYNEQFF
>TRBJ1-1|TRBD1|.|TRBV19
TGTGCCAGTAGACACCGACAGGGTGGCCGCACCAACACTGAAGCTTTCTTT
CASRHRQGGRTNTEAFF
>TRBJ1-4|TRBD1|.|TRBV10-1
TGCGCCAGCAGTGCCGGGACAGGGGCTACCGGAGGGGAAAAACTGTTTTTT
CASSAGTGATGGEKLFF